Listed here is a single T cell receptor beta chain. Its antigen is unknown. Base qualities were left out, and no much larger clone turns up one base away. TCRbeta CDR3 regions were amplified from genomic DNA by means of the immunoSEQ Assay, a bias-controlled multiplex PCR. The original pipeline was this. The number of nucleated cells in each sample was estimated from the amplification of reference gene primers within the assay. Sequence reads were collapsed and filtered to measure the absolute abundance of every unique TCRbeta CDR3 rearrangement. Productive Simpson clonality was computed per sample as the square root of Simpson's diversity index over productive rearrangements. TCRdb re-hosts the immuneACCESS table, in-frame sequences only. Its copies lack some clones; in the studies checked, an unresolved V gene accounts for under half of them, and the cause for the rest is not known. V, J and clone size are taken as reported in that table, and D and trimming were inferred from the DNA itself. The sample data list roughly 220,000 clones, and 70% to 90% of these were observed just once. The ten largest clones represent 2.9% of the sample.

This sample stems from a study of blood T cell repertoires in COVID-19 (dated by TCRdb to the early 2020s). General notes on the study: Samples covering the acute and convalescent phases of COVID-19 were provided by collaborators in the United States, Italy and Spain. The material from the prospective study consisted of cDNA or gDNA derived from T cells, B-cell-depleted T cells, or PBMCs. Subjects who had been exposed to COVID-19, were actively infected with it, or had recovered from it provided the deeply sampled blood TCRbeta repertoires that made up the dataset. The repertoires were made available in a free public database intended to serve as a resource for research on the immune response to SARS-CoV-2. The samples were drawn from two sources: the first 160 participants of the ongoing ImmuneRACE study, and 1,000 to 1,500 subjects contributed by 6 global collaborators. A de-identified subject ID, COVID-19 status, age in years and sex were almost always included in the sample metadata. Where available, HLA class I and class II types were obtained from metadata supplied by the sample provider rather than from assay-based typing. Findings and caveats that apply to the study as a whole: The quantity of clinical and demographic metadata differed by source and by participant and was supplied without curation.

Samples from volunteer blood donors who had recovered from COVID-19 were contributed by a second Seattle source. Collaborating institutions collected whole blood in K2EDTA tubes following their own protocols. For TCRbeta analysis, collaborator samples were shipped as frozen whole blood, as isolated PBMCs, or as DNA extracted from either sample type. Sequenced material: peripheral blood. The sequence was collected from a man aged 50 or older who had recovered from COVID-19.

The nucleotide sequence reads TGTGCCAGCAAAGGGCAGGGGGAAAAACTGTTTTTT. The resulting protein is CASKGQGEKLFF. The receptor chain draws on TRBV27 and TRBJ1-4, with TRBD1 perhaps the D gene, on 6 matching bases. Per the germline V gene (reference sequence), MNHEY is the CDR1 and SMNVEV is the CDR2. The CDR3 contains 12 residues, cysteine and phenylalanine counted. The sequence is cut down to CDR3 DNA, 36 bases in frame from base 1. V is cut by 7 bases and J by 8 bases, and the space between the germline ends is 11 bases.